This passage covers 30 T cell receptor beta chains from one sample sequenced in a study of cytomegalovirus exposure and HLA in healthy donors. Amplification used 60 Vbeta primers and 13 Jbeta primers. The method was immunoSEQ multiplex PCR; TCRdb's version includes in-frame clones alone and lacks a portion of them. The sample holds 130,000 to 150,000 clones, just under 85% seen once. Sequencing used PBMCs. These TCRs come from a woman in her fifties or sixties in good health and CMV-seropositive.

The DNA of the CDR3 is TGTGCCAGCAGAGCAGGGTATTTCTATGGCTACACCTTC. This sequence encodes CASRAGYFYGYTF. This rearrangement joins TRBV6-1 to TRBJ1-2, with D tentatively TRBD1 (5 bases). CDR3 length: 13 amino acids. Germline V gene data show CDR1 as MNHNS and CDR2 as SASEGT. The V and J ends lost 6 bases and 4 bases respectively, with 12 bases between them.

The chain recombines TRBV28 with TRBJ1-5; tentative D call: TRBD1 (6 bases). CDR1 MDHEN and CDR2 SYDVKM come from the germline V gene. The CDR3 covers 16 residues. V was pared by 6 bases and J by 7 bases, with 22 bases between. CDR3 residues: CASSSNGRAGAQPQHF. CDR3 bases: TGTGCCAGCAGCTCAAACGGGAGGGCAGGGGCGCAGCCCCAGCATTTT.

This sequence joins TRBV30 and TRBJ2-3; 7 bases agree with TRBD2. V lost 2 bases, J lost 2 bases, and 22 bases stayed unmatched. Germline lookup yields CDR1 GTSNPN and CDR2 SVGIG (reference sequence). This CDR3 has 20 amino acids. DNA for the CDR3: TGTGCCTGGAGTACCCGTTCCCCAAAGCGGGATATATTTAACACAGATACGCAGTATTTT. This encodes CAWSTRSPKRDIFNTDTQYF.

This clone has a handful of counts. The J gene is TRBJ1-3, the V gene TRBV28; TRBD1 aligns across 9 bases. Germline V lookup: CDR1 MDHEN, CDR2 SYDVKM. V shed 5 bases, J shed 3 bases, and the junction held 11 bases outside the gene matches. The CDR3 contains 17 residues. The DNA of the CDR3 is TGTGCCAGCAGTGGTCGCGTCACAGGGGGCGTTGGAAACACCATATATTTT. Its translation: CASSGRVTGGVGNTIYF. Full variable domain (outside the CDR3, taken from reference TRBV28 and TRBJ1-3): DVKVTQSSRYLVKRTGEKVFLECVQDMDHENMFWYRQDPGLGLRLIYFSYDVKMKEKGDIPEGYSVSREKKERFSLILESASTNQTSMYLCASSGRVTGGVGNTIYFGEGSWLTVV.

The chain carries TRBV7-8 and TRBJ2-2, with TRBD2 as a possible D gene (5 bases). The CDR3 spans 13 residues. Per germline, CDR1 SGHVS and CDR2 FQNEAQ. Trimming took off 5 bases at V and 5 bases at J, with 9 bases between the two ends. CDR3 region: CASSLLVTGELFF. CDR3 nucleotide sequence: TGTGCCAGCAGCCTACTAGTTACCGGGGAGCTGTTTTTT. Full variable domain (rest looked up from reference TRBV7-8 and TRBJ2-2): GAGVSQSPRYKVAKRGQDVALRCDPISGHVSLFWYQQALGQGPEFLTYFQNEAQLDKSGLPSDRFFAERPEGSVSTLKIQRTQQEDSAVYLCASSLLVTGELFFGEGSRLTVL.

The J gene is TRBJ2-7, the V gene TRBV27; possible D gene TRBD1, 6 bases. The germline V gene encodes CDR1 MNHEY and CDR2 SMNVEV (reference sequence). The CDR3 has 13 residues. Trimming took off 5 bases at V and 3 bases at J, with 11 bases between the two ends. DNA for the CDR3: TGTGCCAGCAGTACCGGGACAAACTACGAGCAGTACTTC. Protein sequence: CASSTGTNYEQYF.

The V call is TRBV29-1, the J call TRBJ2-7; 7 bases are shared with TRBD1. The CDR3 sequence is 14 residues long. Germline V gene lookup returns CDR1 SQVTM and CDR2 ANQGSEA. V gave up 0 bases and J gave up 6 bases; unmatched junction bases: 8. The CDR3 spells CSVEDRGQVAEQYF. CDR3 nucleotide sequence: TGCAGCGTTGAAGATAGAGGACAGGTGGCCGAGCAGTACTTC.

The J gene is TRBJ2-2, the V gene TRBV19; perhaps TRBD2 as D (6 bases). This CDR3 is built from 15 residues. The V end lost 6 bases, the J end lost 1 base, and 12 bases lay between the germline ends. Germline assignment: CDR1 LNHDA and CDR2 SQIVND (reference sequence). The CDR3 DNA follows: TGTGCCAGTAGGCCTACTAGCCTGAACACCGGGGAGCTGTTTTTT. Residues: CASRPTSLNTGELFF.

A few counts support this clone. The chain uses TRBV7-2 and TRBJ2-2, with 7 bases aligning to TRBD2. J lost 2 bases, V lost 5 bases, and 11 bases had no gene match. Germline CDR1 and CDR2: SGHTA and FQGNSA. CDR3 length: 17 amino acids. CDR3 DNA: TGTGCCAGCAGCCCCTCTGTCCTAGCGGTTAACACCGGGGAGCTGTTTTTT. Residues: CASSPSVLAVNTGELFF.

This clone was detected only once. The chain joins TRBV28 to TRBJ2-4; 7 bases line up with TRBD1. This CDR3 contains 15 residues. Germline V lookup: CDR1 MDHEN, CDR2 SYDVKM. V was clipped by 9 bases and J by 2 bases; unmatched bases: 10. CDR3 DNA sequence: TGTGCCAGTGGGAACGACAGGGTTCCCAAAAACATTCAGTACTTC. Translated, it gives CASGNDRVPKNIQYF. The entire variable domain, with the rest obtained from reference TRBV28 and TRBJ2-4, is as follows: DVKVTQSSRYLVKRTGEKVFLECVQDMDHENMFWYRQDPGLGLRLIYFSYDVKMKEKGDIPEGYSVSREKKERFSLILESASTNQTSMYLCASGNDRVPKNIQYFGAGTRLSVL.

The chain employs TRBV6-6 and TRBJ1-5, with TRBD1 matching over 10 bases. The germline V gene encodes CDR1 MNHNY and CDR2 SVGAGI (reference sequence). The CDR3 consists of 16 residues. V was pared by 0 bases and J by 4 bases, with 3 bases of the junction left unmatched. This CDR3 reads CASSYSDRGANQPQHF. DNA of the CDR3: TGTGCCAGCAGTTACTCGGACAGGGGGGCGAATCAGCCCCAGCATTTT.

The chain employs TRBV6-1 and TRBJ2-2; TRBD1 is a possible D gene (6 bases). CDR3 size: 14 residues. V lost 6 bases and J 7 bases, leaving 15 bases between the germline ends. The germline V gene encodes CDR1 MNHNS and CDR2 SASEGT. CDR3 protein: CASSMTGQSGELFF. The CDR3 DNA reads TGTGCCAGCAGCATGACAGGCCAGAGCGGGGAGCTGTTTTTT.

The chain employs TRBV28 and TRBJ2-5; 8 bases align to TRBD2. CDR1 and CDR2 from the germline V gene are MDHEN and SYDVKM. The CDR3 length is 17 residues. The V and J ends lost 1 base and 4 bases, in that order; junction bases with no gene match: 11. This chain's CDR3 is CASSLLSGAGESETQYF. CDR3 sequence (DNA): TGTGCCAGCAGTTTATTGTCCGGAGCGGGAGAGTCAGAGACCCAGTACTTC.

V and J are TRBV5-1 and TRBJ1-3, with D perhaps matching TRBD1 (6 bases). The germline gives CDR1 SGHRS, CDR2 YFSETQ. The CDR3 consists of 15 residues. Trimming shortened V by 3 bases and J by 7 bases, and 17 bases separated the two germline ends. CDR3 residues: CASSYNRAQGNTIYF. CDR3 nucleotides: TGCGCCAGCAGCTATAACAGGGCCCAAGGCAACACCATATATTTT.

V and J are TRBV7-9 and TRBJ2-7; D not certain. Per the germline V gene, CDR1 is SEHNR and CDR2 is FQNEAQ (reference sequence). The CDR3 is 13 amino acids. V was pared by 4 bases and J by 2 bases, with 9 bases between. This CDR3 reads CASSSTETYEQYF. The DNA of the CDR3 is TGTGCCAGCAGCTCCACGGAGACCTACGAGCAGTACTTC.

The rearrangement uses TRBV4-1 and TRBJ1-5; D not certain. V was trimmed by 1 base and J by 6 bases, leaving 7 bases between them. CDR1 is MGHRA, CDR2 YSYEKL, per germline. This CDR3 has 13 amino acids. DNA for the CDR3: TGCGCCAGCAGCCAAGCTATCGCTCAGCCCCAGCATTTT. It translates to CASSQAIAQPQHF.

V and J are TRBV9 and TRBJ2-3, with a tentative D call TRBD2 (6 bases). The germline gives CDR1 SGDLS, CDR2 YYNGEE. This CDR3 spans 12 amino acids. The V end was cut by 4 bases, the J end by 5 bases, with 8 bases between. The CDR3 region is CASSPGEDTQYF. The CDR3 DNA is TGTGCCAGCAGCCCGGGGGAAGATACGCAGTATTTT.

The chain employs TRBV12-2 and TRBJ2-7; TRBD2 is the table's D call and was not checked against the DNA. TRBV12-2 is classified as a pseudogene. The CDR3 loop spans 14 amino acids. The CDR3 DNA is TGTGCAAGTCGCCACTACCCACTAGGCCACGAGCAGTACTTC. This sequence encodes CASRHYPLGHEQYF.

The gene calls are TRBV4-2 and TRBJ2-1; D remains ambiguous. The germline V gene has CDR1 LGHNA and CDR2 YNFKEQ. V was shortened by 0 bases and J by 6 bases, with 9 bases between the two germline ends. This CDR3 comprises 14 residues. CDR3 amino acids: CASSQELEVNEQFF. The DNA for the CDR3 is TGTGCCAGCAGCCAAGAACTCGAGGTCAATGAGCAGTTCTTC.

To note about this clone: One end of the junction is discordant with germline, which a read error may explain. The rearrangement uses TRBV7-2 and TRBJ1-6; no clear D gene. The germline V gene encodes CDR1 SGHTA and CDR2 FQGNSA. CDR3 length: 14 residues. The CDR3 here is CASSLAAADSPLHF. The CDR3 region has the DNA TGTGCCAGCAGCCTAGCGGCCGCGGATTCACCCCTCCACTTT.

This chain uses TRBV5-1 with TRBJ2-6; tentative D call: TRBD1 (6 bases). The CDR3 runs to 18 residues. Trimming removed 2 bases from V and 0 bases from J, with 15 bases in between. CDR1 and CDR2 (germline): SGHRS, YFSETQ. This CDR3 reads CASSLSTGEGSGANVLTF. The CDR3 nucleotides read TGCGCCAGCAGCTTATCGACAGGTGAAGGCTCTGGGGCCAACGTCCTGACTTTC.

The sample holds a few counts of this clone. CDR3 amino acids: CASSVESRDTDTQYF. CDR3 nucleotide sequence: TGTGCCAGCAGCGTAGAGTCTCGAGACACAGATACGCAGTATTTT. The chain is built from TRBV9 and TRBJ2-3, with D uncertain. The V end was cut by 0 bases, the J end by 2 bases, with 10 bases between. The CDR3 loop spans 15 amino acids. Germline CDR1 SGDLS, CDR2 YYNGEE.

The CDR3 sequence is CASSFHGSSGYQETQYF. The CDR3 DNA reads TGTGCCAGCAGTTTCCATGGTTCTAGCGGATACCAAGAGACCCAGTACTTC. The genes are TRBV27 and TRBJ2-5, with 7 bases lining up with TRBD2. CDR1 and CDR2 from the germline V gene are MNHEY and SMNVEV (reference sequence). The junction had 10 bases not matched to a gene; V was cut back by 3 bases and J by 0 bases. This CDR3 contains 17 residues.

The genes are TRBV30 and TRBJ2-7; 9 nucleotides align to TRBD2. The CDR3 length is 14 residues. J lost 6 bases, V lost 2 bases, and 8 bases had no gene match. Germline V lookup: CDR1 GTSNPN, CDR2 SVGIG (reference sequence). CDR3 nucleotide sequence: TGTGCCTGGAGTACTTCCGGGACTAGCCCCGAGCAGTACTTC. Encoded protein: CAWSTSGTSPEQYF. Full variable domain (missing parts from reference TRBV30 and TRBJ2-7): SQTIHQWPATLVQPVGSPLSLECTVEGTSNPNLYWYRQAAGRGLQLLFYSVGIGQISSEVPQNLSASRPQDRQFILSSKKLLLSDSGFYLCAWSTSGTSPEQYFGPGTRLTVT.

The chain joins TRBV6-5 to TRBJ2-6; D unclear. The CDR3 contains 13 residues. CDR1 is MNHEY, CDR2 SVGAGI, per germline. V was cut by 6 bases and J by 2 bases, with 5 bases left in between. CDR3 sequence reads: CASRLAGANVLTF. As DNA, the CDR3 is TGTGCCAGCAGACTGGCTGGGGCCAACGTCCTGACTTTC.

The chain is built from TRBV19 and TRBJ2-1, with D tentatively TRBD2 (5 bases). Per germline, CDR1 LNHDA and CDR2 SQIVND (reference sequence). The CDR3 totals 16 residues. V shed 4 bases and J shed 0 bases, with 13 bases lying between them. DNA for the CDR3: TGTGCCAGTAGTAGGAGGACGGGGAGCTCCTACAATGAGCAGTTCTTC. Amino acid sequence: CASSRRTGSSYNEQFF.

The rearrangement uses TRBV4-3 and TRBJ2-7; tentative D call: TRBD1 (5 bases). CDR3 length: 14 residues. V gave up 0 bases and J gave up 6 bases, with 12 bases separating them. The germline V gene encodes CDR1 LGHNA and CDR2 YSLEER. CDR3 amino acids: CASSQDPGSFEQYF. CDR3 nucleotide sequence: TGCGCCAGCAGCCAAGATCCAGGGTCGTTCGAGCAGTACTTC.

This clone was detected a few times. The chain is built from TRBV6-6 and TRBJ2-5, with D perhaps matching TRBD1 (7 bases). The J call may be wrong; the DNA end is better matched by TRBJ2-7. Germline CDR1 MNHNY, CDR2 SVGAGI (reference sequence). This CDR3 has 15 residues. The DNA for the CDR3 is TGTGCCAGCAGTCCGCCCGGGCAGGGGGGCTACGAGCAGTACTTC. Protein sequence: CASSPPGQGGYEQYF.

This chain joins TRBV18 and TRBJ1-1; D unclear. V was cut by 3 bases and J by 0 bases, with 11 bases left in between. The CDR3 runs to 15 residues. CDR1 and CDR2 (germline): KGHSH, LQKENI. CDR3: CASSPQHEVNTEAFF. CDR3 in DNA: TGTGCCAGCTCACCGCAACATGAAGTGAACACTGAAGCTTTCTTT.

This CDR3 is CASSQGRAGANVLTF. The DNA of the CDR3 is TGTGCCAGCTCACAAGGGAGGGCTGGGGCCAACGTCCTGACTTTC. The chain links TRBV18 to TRBJ2-6; 7 bases agree with TRBD2. The CDR3 length is 15 residues. Looked up from germline, CDR1 is KGHSH and CDR2 is LQKENI. V was clipped by 4 bases and J by 2 bases; unmatched bases: 2. Full variable domain (remainder filled in from reference TRBV18 and TRBJ2-6): NAGVMQNPRHLVRRRGQEARLRCSPMKGHSHVYWYRQLPEEGLKFMVYLQKENIIDESGMPKERFSAEFPKEGPSILRIQQVVRGDSAAYFCASSQGRAGANVLTFGAGSRLTVL.